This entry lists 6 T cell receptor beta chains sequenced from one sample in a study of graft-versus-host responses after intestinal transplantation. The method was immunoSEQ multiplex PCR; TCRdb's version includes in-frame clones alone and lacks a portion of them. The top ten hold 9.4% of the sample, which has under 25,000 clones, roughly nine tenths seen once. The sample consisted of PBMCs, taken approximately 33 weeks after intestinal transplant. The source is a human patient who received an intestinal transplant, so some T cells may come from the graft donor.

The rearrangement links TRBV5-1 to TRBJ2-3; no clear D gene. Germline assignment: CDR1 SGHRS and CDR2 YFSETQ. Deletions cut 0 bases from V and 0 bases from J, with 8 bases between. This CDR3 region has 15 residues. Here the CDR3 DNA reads TGCGCCAGCAGCTTGGGGGGTTCTAGCACAGATACGCAGTATTTT. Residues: CASSLGGSSTDTQYF.

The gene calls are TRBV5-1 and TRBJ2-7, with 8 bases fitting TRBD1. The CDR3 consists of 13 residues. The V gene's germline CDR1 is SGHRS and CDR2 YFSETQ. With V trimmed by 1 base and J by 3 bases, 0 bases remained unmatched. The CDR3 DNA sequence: TGCGCCAGCAGCTTGACAGGGGGCTACGAGCAGTACTTC. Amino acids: CASSLTGGYEQYF.

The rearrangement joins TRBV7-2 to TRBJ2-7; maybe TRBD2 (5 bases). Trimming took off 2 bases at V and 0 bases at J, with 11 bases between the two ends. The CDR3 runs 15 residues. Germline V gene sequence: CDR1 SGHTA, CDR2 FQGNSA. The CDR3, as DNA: TGTGCCAGCAGCTTAACTATGAGGGTCTCCTACGAGCAGTACTTC. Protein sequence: CASSLTMRVSYEQYF. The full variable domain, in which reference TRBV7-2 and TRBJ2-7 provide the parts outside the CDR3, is GAGVSQSPSNKVTEKGKDVELRCDPISGHTALYWYRQSLGQGLEFLIYFQGNSAPDKSGLPSDRFSAERTGGSVSTLTIQRTQQEDSAVYLCASSLTMRVSYEQYFGPGTRLTVT.

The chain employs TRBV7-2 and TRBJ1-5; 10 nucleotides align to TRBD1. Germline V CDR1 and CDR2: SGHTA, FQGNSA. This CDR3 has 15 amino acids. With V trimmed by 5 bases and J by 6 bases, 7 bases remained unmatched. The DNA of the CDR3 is TGTGCCAGCAGCCTCTTGACAGGGGGCAGTCAGCCCCAGCATTTT. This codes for CASSLLTGGSQPQHF.

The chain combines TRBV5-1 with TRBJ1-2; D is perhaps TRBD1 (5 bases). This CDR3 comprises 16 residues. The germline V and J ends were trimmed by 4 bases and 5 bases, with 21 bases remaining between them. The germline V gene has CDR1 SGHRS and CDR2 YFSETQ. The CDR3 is CASSRTLTGQGYGYTF. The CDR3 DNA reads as TGCGCCAGCAGCCGGACCCTCACAGGACAAGGTTATGGCTACACCTTC.

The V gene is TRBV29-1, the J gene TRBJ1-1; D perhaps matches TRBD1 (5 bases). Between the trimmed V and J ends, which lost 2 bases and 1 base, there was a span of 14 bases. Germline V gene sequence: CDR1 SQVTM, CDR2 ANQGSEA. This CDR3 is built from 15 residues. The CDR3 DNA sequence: TGCAGCGTTGAAACGGGACGAAATGAGAACACTGAAGCTTTCTTT. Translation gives CSVETGRNENTEAFF.